These 32 T cell receptor beta chains came from one sample sequenced in a study of T cell changes during pregnancy in multiple sclerosis (dated by TCRdb to 2018 to 2020). Receptor libraries were prepared by the immunoSEQ multiplex PCR assay. TCRdb mirrors the immuneACCESS table, restricted to in-frame sequences. Some clones are absent from its copies; in checked studies, under half trace to an unresolved V gene, and the reason for the others is unknown. Recorded for this sample are about 44,000 clones; 92% of them occurred a single time. The ten top clones hold roughly 0.7% of the sample. Sequenced material: CD4+ T cells from peripheral blood mononuclear cells, taken in the first trimester of pregnancy. The receptors stem from a female donor with multiple sclerosis, enrolled in a pregnancy study.

V and J are TRBV29-1 and TRBJ2-3, with D possibly TRBD1 on 5 matching bases. Trimming cost V 3 bases and J 4 bases, with 11 bases left between them. Germline CDR1 reads SQVTM; CDR2 reads ANQGSEA. This CDR3 has 13 residues. The chain's CDR3 is CSVEIRVADTQYF. Written as DNA, the CDR3 is TGCAGCGTTGAGATCAGGGTGGCAGATACGCAGTATTTT.

CDR3: CATSRVRDRRSYEQYF. The CDR3 nucleotides read TGTGCCACCAGCAGAGTCCGGGACAGGAGATCCTACGAGCAGTACTTC. The gene calls are TRBV15 and TRBJ2-7; the match to TRBD1 covers 8 bases. The CDR3 runs to 16 residues. The germline V gene has CDR1 LNHNV and CDR2 YYDKDF (reference sequence). V dropped 1 base and J dropped 1; count of bases not matched to a gene: 6. Filled out from reference TRBV15 and TRBJ2-7, the complete variable domain reads DAMVIQNPRYQVTQFGKPVTLSCSQTLNHNVMYWYQQKSSQAPKLLFHYYDKDFNNEADTPDNFQSRRPNTSFCFLDIRSPGLGDTAMYLCATSRVRDRRSYEQYFGPGTRLTVT.

Written as DNA, the CDR3 is TGTGCCAGCAGTCGAGACTACAATGAGCAGTTCTTC. Protein product: CASSRDYNEQFF. The chain employs TRBV7-9 and TRBJ2-1; D not resolved. Deletions cut 6 bases from V and 3 bases from J, with 6 bases between. From germline, CDR1 is SEHNR and CDR2 FQNEAQ (reference sequence). The CDR3 totals 12 residues.

The rearrangement links TRBV9 to TRBJ2-7; D may be TRBD2 (6 bases). The length of the CDR3 is 15 residues. Germline assignment: CDR1 SGDLS and CDR2 YYNGEE. Trimming removed 0 bases at V and 1 base at J, with 11 bases between. This chain's CDR3 is CASSVGHGGSYEQYF. DNA of the CDR3: TGTGCCAGCAGCGTAGGACACGGGGGATCCTACGAGCAGTACTTC.

This clone was observed once. The chain is built from TRBV29-1 and TRBJ2-7, with 10 bases fitting TRBD1. V trimming: 6 bases; J trimming: 6 bases; junction bases outside the gene matches: 2. The CDR3 length is 11 residues. Germline loops: CDR1 SQVTM, CDR2 ANQGSEA. The CDR3 DNA is TGCAGCGTGGACAGGGGGAGCGAGCAGTACTTC. It codes for CSVDRGSEQYF.

This rearrangement joins TRBV30 to TRBJ2-5; the D is unclear. Trimming pared 8 bases from V and 2 bases from J, leaving 18 bases between. Germline V gene lookup returns CDR1 GTSNPN and CDR2 SVGIG (reference sequence). The CDR3 length is 14 residues. This CDR3 is CALRHSFVQETQYF. The CDR3, as DNA: TGTGCCCTTAGGCACAGTTTCGTTCAAGAGACCCAGTACTTC.

J is TRBJ1-3 and V is TRBV28, with 8 bases identical to TRBD1. The CDR3 covers 16 residues. The germline CDR1 and CDR2 sequences are MDHEN and SYDVKM. The V segment lost 5 bases and the J segment 0 bases; nucleotides outside the gene matches: 6. CDR3 in DNA: TGTGCCAGCAGTCGTATAACAGGGGGCTCTGGAAACACCATATATTTT. Residues: CASSRITGGSGNTIYF.

The J gene is TRBJ2-1, the V gene TRBV27, with D maybe TRBD2 (6 bases). This CDR3 is built from 16 residues. The V end was cut by 3 bases, the J end by 0 bases, with 12 bases between. CDR1 and CDR2 (germline): MNHEY, SMNVEV (reference sequence). The CDR3 region has the DNA TGTGCCAGCAGTTTTGGAGGGGCCAGCTCCTACAATGAGCAGTTCTTC. Protein: CASSFGGASSYNEQFF.

The chain recombines TRBV5-1 with TRBJ2-4, with TRBD1 matching 7 bases. The germline gives CDR1 SGHRS, CDR2 YFSETQ. The trim removed 8 bases at V and 0 bases at J, leaving 8 bases unmatched. The CDR3 sequence is 15 residues long. In DNA, the CDR3 is TGCGCCAGTAAGGATGGGACAGTAGCCAAAAACATTCAGTACTTC. Translation: CASKDGTVAKNIQYF.

The rearrangement joins TRBV14 to TRBJ2-1; 11 bases align to TRBD2. Trimming cost V 8 bases and J 3 bases; bases outside gene matches: 3. From germline, CDR1 is SGHDN and CDR2 FVKESK. The CDR3 contains 14 residues. In nucleotides, the CDR3 is TGTGCCAGCGCACTAGCGGGAGACTACAATGAGCAGTTCTTC. As protein: CASALAGDYNEQFF.

The J gene is TRBJ2-7, the V gene TRBV4-1, with D possibly matching TRBD1 (5 bases). Trimming stripped 1 base from V and 0 bases from J, with 7 bases between. Germline values: CDR1 MGHRA, CDR2 YSYEKL. CDR3 size: 14 residues. The CDR3 DNA is TGCGCCAGCAGCCAAGTTGGGGCCTCCTACGAGCAGTACTTC. The encoded protein is CASSQVGASYEQYF.

This chain joins TRBV5-1 and TRBJ2-7; 10 positions agree with TRBD1. V shed 4 bases and J 5 bases; nucleotides not matched to a gene: 6. Germline lookup yields CDR1 SGHRS and CDR2 YFSETQ. CDR3 length: 14 amino acids. The CDR3 DNA is TGCGCCAGCAGCGTCAGACAGGGGGCTGACGAGCAGTACTTC. Translation: CASSVRQGADEQYF.

V gene TRBV4-2 combines with J gene TRBJ1-2; no clear D gene. Germline V gene data show CDR1 as LGHNA and CDR2 as YNFKEQ. Trimming stripped 0 bases from V and 8 bases from J, with 13 bases between. The CDR3 sequence is 14 residues long. The CDR3 loop reads CASSQERRVRGYTF. CDR3 nucleotide sequence: TGTGCCAGCAGCCAAGAGAGGCGGGTCCGGGGCTACACCTTC.

CDR3 in DNA: TGTGCCAGCAGCGTAGTTGGGCAGGGGCTAAGAGATACGCAGTATTTT. Translating it yields CASSVVGQGLRDTQYF. The chain uses TRBV9 and TRBJ2-3, with D perhaps TRBD1 (6 bases). The CDR3 length is 16 residues. Germline V gene sequence: CDR1 SGDLS, CDR2 YYNGEE. Between the trimmed V and J ends, which lost 0 bases and 5 bases, there was a span of 16 bases.

This clone was counted a few times. The chain employs TRBV28 and TRBJ2-1; D might be TRBD2 (7 bases). The CDR3 length is 17 residues. Per the germline V gene, CDR1 is MDHEN and CDR2 is SYDVKM. Trimming removed 8 bases from V and 3 bases from J, with 23 bases in between. CDR3 residues: CASPPKGGEQSYNEQFF. The CDR3 DNA reads as TGTGCCAGCCCGCCAAAAGGGGGGGAGCAAAGCTACAATGAGCAGTTCTTC.

The rearrangement uses TRBV6-1 and TRBJ2-5; D is unresolved. Judging by the DNA end, TRBJ2-7 fits better; the J call may be wrong. Germline values: CDR1 MNHNS, CDR2 SASEGT. CDR3 size: 13 residues. CDR3 nucleotides: TGTGCCAGCAGTGTAGAGAATTCCTACGAGCAGTACTTC. Protein product: CASSVENSYEQYF.

This clone was detected a few times. The chain has TRBV5-8 and TRBJ2-5, with D maybe TRBD1 (6 bases). V lost 2 bases and J 4 bases, leaving 9 bases between the germline ends. This CDR3 spans 13 amino acids. CDR1 SGHTS and CDR2 YDEGEE come from the germline V gene. The CDR3 loop is CASSLTGTETQYF. The CDR3 coding sequence is TGTGCCAGCAGCTTAACAGGGACAGAGACCCAGTACTTC.

The chain recombines TRBV19 with TRBJ2-3; 10 bases match TRBD2. This CDR3 has 13 amino acids. Germline V CDR1 and CDR2: LNHDA, SQIVND (reference sequence). J lost 4 bases, V lost 6 bases, and 1 base had no gene match. CDR3 amino acids: CASRAGGSDTQYF. CDR3 nucleotides: TGTGCCAGTAGAGCGGGAGGGTCAGATACGCAGTATTTT.

This chain joins TRBV29-1 and TRBJ2-2; 10 bases fit TRBD1. The CDR3 loop spans 16 amino acids. With V trimmed by 6 bases and J by 2 bases, 9 bases remained unmatched. Per germline, CDR1 SQVTM and CDR2 ANQGSEA. CDR3 in DNA: TGCAGCGTCGCCGGGACAGGGGACGGAAACACCGGGGAGCTGTTTTTT. It translates to CSVAGTGDGNTGELFF.

This clone was observed once. The chain uses TRBV5-1 and TRBJ2-2, with D unresolved. CDR3 size: 15 residues. Germline CDR1 reads SGHRS; CDR2 reads YFSETQ. V was shortened by 0 bases and J by 5 bases, with 11 bases between the two germline ends. CDR3 loop: CASSLVASNTGELFF. The CDR3 bases are TGCGCCAGCAGCTTGGTCGCGTCTAATACCGGGGAGCTGTTTTTT.

The rearrangement links TRBV28 to TRBJ2-7; perhaps TRBD2 as D (5 bases). Germline V gene lookup returns CDR1 MDHEN and CDR2 SYDVKM. V lost 5 bases and J 0 bases, leaving 11 bases between the germline ends. This CDR3 is 14 amino acids long. CDR3 protein: CASSPWENSYEQYF. DNA for the CDR3: TGTGCCAGCAGTCCCTGGGAGAACTCCTACGAGCAGTACTTC. The complete variable domain, with remaining parts taken from reference TRBV28 and TRBJ2-7, reads DVKVTQSSRYLVKRTGEKVFLECVQDMDHENMFWYRQDPGLGLRLIYFSYDVKMKEKGDIPEGYSVSREKKERFSLILESASTNQTSMYLCASSPWENSYEQYFGPGTRLTVT.

The DNA for the CDR3 is TGCGCCAGCACCACCGGAGGACTAGCGGCCTACAATGAGCAGTTCTTC. It specifies CASTTGGLAAYNEQFF. The chain joins TRBV5-1 to TRBJ2-1, with 10 bases that match TRBD2. Germline V gives CDR1 SGHRS, CDR2 YFSETQ. V shed 6 bases, J shed 2 bases, and the junction held 8 bases outside the gene matches. The CDR3 has 16 amino acids. The full variable domain, rest sourced from reference TRBV5-1 and TRBJ2-1, is KAGVTQTPRYLIKTRGQQVTLSCSPISGHRSVSWYQQTPGQGLQFLFEYFSETQRNKGNFPGRFSGRQFSNSRSEMNVSTLELGDSALYLCASTTGGLAAYNEQFFGPGTRLTVL.

The J gene is TRBJ2-7, the V gene TRBV19, with D possibly being TRBD1 (7 bases). The V and J ends lost 6 bases and 4 bases respectively, with 13 bases between them. The germline V gene has CDR1 LNHDA and CDR2 SQIVND (reference sequence). The CDR3 is 13 residues long. CDR3 residues: CASSRQGGYEQYF. The CDR3 bases are TGTGCCAGTAGCCGACAGGGAGGATACGAGCAGTACTTC.

The genes are TRBV4-2 and TRBJ2-7, with 7 bases identical to TRBD2. This CDR3 comprises 16 residues. Trimming at V came to 1 base and at J to 0 bases, leaving 6 bases not matched to a gene. Germline V lookup: CDR1 LGHNA, CDR2 YNFKEQ. The CDR3 DNA reads as TGTGCCAGCAGCCAAGCAAGCGGGATCACCTCCTACGAGCAGTACTTC. It codes for CASSQASGITSYEQYF.

The chain carries TRBV7-8 and TRBJ2-2; 12 positions match TRBD1. The junction had 5 bases not matched to a gene; V was cut back by 2 bases and J by 4 bases. This CDR3 has 17 amino acids. Germline CDR1 reads SGHVS; CDR2 reads FQNEAQ. The CDR3 DNA is TGTGCCAGCAGCTTATCCGGGACAGGGGGCGGCACCGGGGAGCTGTTTTTT. Translating gives CASSLSGTGGGTGELFF.

The chain carries TRBV27 and TRBJ2-7, with D maybe TRBD1 (6 bases). V lost 3 bases to trimming and J lost 5 bases, with 20 bases between them. This CDR3 region has 16 residues. Germline values: CDR1 MNHEY, CDR2 SMNVEV (reference sequence). For the CDR3, the DNA is TGTGCCAGCAGTTTTTTACCGTCCGGGACAAACGACGAGCAGTACTTC. It encodes CASSFLPSGTNDEQYF.

The genes are TRBV27 and TRBJ1-1; 9 bases are a match to TRBD1. J gave up 5 bases and V 4 bases, and 14 bases lay outside the gene matches. Germline V lookup: CDR1 MNHEY, CDR2 SMNVEV (reference sequence). The CDR3 runs to 17 residues. In DNA, the CDR3 is TGTGCCAGCAGTTATGGCGACCACAGGGGGCTGGGGACTGAAGCTTTCTTT. It yields the protein CASSYGDHRGLGTEAFF.

The chain is built from TRBV5-1 and TRBJ2-1; TRBD1 is a possible D gene (5 bases). The CDR3 sequence is 16 residues long. Trimming shortened V by 7 bases and J by 0 bases, and 17 bases separated the two germline ends. Per the germline V gene, CDR1 is SGHRS and CDR2 is YFSETQ. This CDR3 reads CASGPSGLSSYNEQFF. The CDR3 DNA reads as TGCGCCAGCGGACCTTCAGGGCTGAGCTCCTACAATGAGCAGTTCTTC.

The rearrangement uses TRBV4-2 and TRBJ2-7; 12 bases line up with TRBD2. V shed 0 bases, J shed 0 bases, and the junction held 12 bases outside the gene matches. Germline loops: CDR1 LGHNA, CDR2 YNFKEQ. This CDR3 contains 20 residues. The CDR3 is CASSQDVNSGLAGFSYEQYF. In nucleotides, the CDR3 is TGTGCCAGCAGCCAAGACGTCAACTCGGGACTAGCGGGTTTCTCCTACGAGCAGTACTTC.

This chain connects TRBV19 to TRBJ2-1; the match to TRBD2 covers 7 bases. Trimming removed 4 bases from V and 8 bases from J; junction bases left unmatched: 11. Germline V gives CDR1 LNHDA, CDR2 SQIVND (reference sequence). CDR3 length: 15 amino acids. CDR3 sequence reads: CASSTGLERRDEQFF. The DNA for the CDR3 is TGTGCCAGTAGTACCGGACTAGAAAGGAGGGATGAGCAGTTCTTC.

CDR3 amino acids: CASTPSPSGNTIYF. In DNA, the CDR3 is TGTGCCAGCACCCCCTCCCCCTCTGGAAACACCATATATTTT. The chain uses TRBV7-2 and TRBJ1-3; D remains ambiguous. This CDR3 has 14 amino acids. Per germline, CDR1 SGHTA and CDR2 FQGNSA. V was clipped by 7 bases and J by 0 bases, with 10 bases between them.

The genes are TRBV27 and TRBJ2-1, with a weak D call TRBD2 (5 bases). The CDR3 sequence is 17 residues long. Trimming took off 6 bases at V and 6 bases at J, with 24 bases between the two ends. Germline CDR1 and CDR2: MNHEY and SMNVEV (reference sequence). The CDR3 bases are TGTGCCAGCAGACCCCACAGCGGCCACCCCAAGGGCAATGAGCAGTTCTTC. Translated: CASRPHSGHPKGNEQFF.